This T cell receptor beta chain was observed in a study of long-term antiretroviral therapy in people with HIV. The V end was cut by 6 bases, the J end by 12 bases, with 21 bases between. This CDR3 region has 14 residues. Germline V gene sequence: CDR1 MNHNS, CDR2 SASEGT. General study results and limits: The study collected blood between the mid-2000s and the late 2010s, possibly under older ART regimens. The study found that diversity rose after ART but stayed below transplant donor controls.

The assay, immunoSEQ v3.0, was run at survey level. Here immunoSEQ multiplex PCR was the method, and the copy in TCRdb shows in-frame clones only, minus some. The data contain fewer than 25,000 clones, approximately 86% of them singletons. For this clone: The target antigen is unknown.

The TCR was taken from a man aged 50 to 60 with HIV. Sequencing was performed on unsorted PBMCs, taken 1.8 years before starting antiretroviral therapy. This chain links TRBV6-1 with TRBJ2-1; D possibly corresponds to TRBD2 (5 bases). This CDR3 reads CASRRADLGPRQFF. As DNA, the CDR3 is TGTGCCAGCAGAAGGGCGGACTTGGGTCCGAGGCAGTTCTTC.